These 20 T cell receptor beta chains originate from one sample sequenced in a study of blood T cells in healthy people across ages. PCR was performed a second time for about 7 to 11 cycles using a sample-barcoded 5' primer and a J-beta primer mix. TCRdb reanalysed the 5' RACE reads using MiXCR and keeps one entry per CDR3 protein. This sample carries about 570,000 distinct CDR3 sequences, roughly 28% of them seen once, and the ten largest clones take approximately 18%. The sequenced sample was blood. These receptors were obtained from a woman in her seventies in good health.

Ten or more counts support this clonotype. The chain recombines TRBV18 with TRBJ2-4, with D hard to call. Between the trimmed V and J ends, which lost 1 base and 6 bases, there was a span of 10 bases. The CDR3 is 14 amino acids. Germline-derived CDR1 and CDR2 are KGHSH and LQKENI. The DNA for the CDR3 is TGTGCCAGCTCACCACGTCCTTCGGGAAACATTCAGTACTTC. Translating it yields CASSPRPSGNIQYF. Combining the CDR3 with reference TRBV18 and TRBJ2-4 gives the whole variable domain NAGVMQNPRHLVRRRGQEARLRCSPMKGHSHVYWYRQLPEEGLKFMVYLQKENIIDESGMPKERFSAEFPKEGPSILRIQQVVRGDSAAYFCASSPRPSGNIQYFGAGTRLSVL.

The chain has TRBV7-2 and TRBJ2-5, with 9 bases fitting TRBD2. The J segment lost 7 bases and the V segment lost 5 bases, leaving 11 bases of the junction unmatched. CDR1 and CDR2 from the germline V gene are SGHTA and FQGNSA. The CDR3 extends over 15 amino acids. The CDR3 region has the DNA TGTGCCAGCAGCCGTTTAGCGGGGGCCCGATCGACCCAGTACTTC. Amino acids: CASSRLAGARSTQYF.

Regarding this clonotype: One junction end does not reproduce the germline sequence, and a read error may be involved. This chain joins TRBV6-1 and TRBJ2-4; D call uncertain. The CDR3 runs 15 residues. CDR1 and CDR2 (germline): MNHNS, SASEGT. The CDR3 sequence is CVSSQVQLAKNIQYF. CDR3 in DNA: TGTGTCAGCAGTCAAGTACAGTTAGCCAAAAACATTCAGTACTTC.

The chain couples TRBV27 to TRBJ1-6; 7 nucleotides match TRBD1. V was clipped by 4 bases and J by 10 bases; unmatched bases: 10. Germline V gives CDR1 MNHEY, CDR2 SMNVEV (reference sequence). There are 15 residues in the CDR3. The CDR3 reads CASSSRQGTRSPLHF. CDR3 DNA: TGTGCCAGCAGTTCGCGACAGGGAACGAGGTCACCCCTCCACTTT.

This clonotype was observed a few times. This chain joins TRBV4-1 and TRBJ2-3; 7 nucleotides match TRBD1. Per germline, CDR1 MGHRA and CDR2 YSYEKL. The ends lost 0 bases at V and 14 bases at J; junction bases unmatched: 11. This CDR3 has 14 residues. This CDR3 reads CASSQDATRGRRYF. CDR3 nucleotide sequence: TGCGCCAGCAGCCAAGATGCTACGAGGGGGCGCCGGTATTTT.

The rearrangement links TRBV10-3 to TRBJ2-5, with D perhaps assigned TRBD1 or TRBD2 (5 bases each). Trimming removed 4 bases from V and 7 bases from J, with 7 bases in between. The CDR3 has 11 amino acids. Germline loops: CDR1 ENHRY, CDR2 SYGVKD. The CDR3 sequence is CAISGGGTQYF. In DNA form, the CDR3 reads TGTGCCATCAGTGGTGGGGGGACCCAGTACTTC.

The sample holds a few counts of this clonotype. The CDR3 protein is CASGLGERGAQDTQYF. DNA for the CDR3: TGTGCTAGTGGTTTGGGAGAGCGGGGGGCACAGGATACGCAGTATTTT. This chain uses TRBV12-5 with TRBJ2-3; 9 bases are shared with TRBD2. The CDR3 contains 16 residues. The germline V gene has CDR1 LGHNT and CDR2 FRNRAP. V was pared by 1 base and J by 6 bases, with 8 bases of the junction left unmatched.

The rearrangement uses TRBV20-1 and TRBJ2-5; D might be TRBD1 (6 bases). Trimming took off 4 bases at V and 3 bases at J, with 6 bases between the two ends. This CDR3 is 11 amino acids long. Germline V lookup: CDR1 DFQATT, CDR2 SNEGSKA (reference sequence). The CDR3 loop reads CSATGEETQYF. The CDR3 DNA sequence: TGCAGTGCTACAGGGGAAGAGACCCAGTACTTC.

Only a few counts were recorded for this clonotype. This rearrangement joins TRBV3-1 to TRBJ2-1; D is undetermined. The CDR3 has 16 residues. V shed 0 bases and J shed 0 bases, with 9 bases lying between them. Looked up from germline, CDR1 is LGHDT and CDR2 is YNNKEL (reference sequence). The CDR3 here is CASSQDYPPSYNEQFF. The CDR3 DNA is TGTGCCAGCAGCCAAGACTATCCACCCTCCTACAATGAGCAGTTCTTC.

V and J are TRBV4-1 and TRBJ2-5; D is possibly TRBD2 (10 bases). V lost 4 bases and J 11 bases, leaving 26 bases between the germline ends. This CDR3 is built from 16 residues. Germline V gene sequence: CDR1 MGHRA, CDR2 YSYEKL. CDR3 in amino acids: CASSPTSGTGSDKQYF. The CDR3 nucleotides read TGCGCCAGCAGCCCTACTAGCGGGACAGGGTCCGACAAGCAGTACTTC.

This clonotype was found a few times. V gene TRBV29-1 combines with J gene TRBJ1-1, with D perhaps TRBD1 (6 bases). The CDR3 extends over 10 amino acids. CDR1 SQVTM and CDR2 ANQGSEA come from the germline V gene. The CDR3 here is CSSYRDGAFF. The DNA for the CDR3 is TGCTCATCCTACAGGGACGGAGCTTTCTTT. Using reference TRBV29-1 and TRBJ1-1 for the parts outside the CDR3, the full variable domain is SAVISQKPSRDICQRGTSLTIQCQVDSQVTMMFWYRQQPGQSLTLIATANQGSEATYESGFVIDKFPISRPNLTFSTLTVSNMSPEDSSIYLCSSYRDGAFFGQGTRLTVV.

This clonotype was counted a single time. This chain joins TRBV24-1 and TRBJ2-1; D may correspond to TRBD1 or TRBD2 (5 bases each). The CDR3 contains 15 residues. The germline V gene encodes CDR1 KGHDR and CDR2 SFDVKD. V shed 4 bases and J shed 5 bases, with 14 bases lying between them. This chain's CDR3 is CATSDRDLWDNEQFF. The CDR3 DNA reads as TGTGCCACCAGTGACCGGGACCTATGGGACAATGAGCAGTTCTTC.

This clonotype was observed a handful of times. The gene calls are TRBV9 and TRBJ2-5; 9 bases agree with TRBD1. This CDR3 has 14 residues. Trimming took 3 bases from V and 7 from J; bases not matched to a gene: 7. Germline V gene lookup returns CDR1 SGDLS and CDR2 YYNGEE. The CDR3 is CASSEGDRVLTQYF. DNA of the CDR3: TGTGCCAGCAGCGAGGGGGACAGGGTGTTGACCCAGTACTTC.

The gene calls are TRBV20-1 and TRBJ1-1, with D hard to call. The germline V gene encodes CDR1 DFQATT and CDR2 SNEGSKA (reference sequence). The CDR3 is 14 residues long. V was shortened by 3 bases and J by 0 bases, with 11 bases between the two germline ends. CDR3 in amino acids: CSASPVLVNTEAFF. CDR3 DNA sequence: TGCAGTGCTAGCCCGGTTTTGGTGAACACTGAAGCTTTCTTT.

This chain connects TRBV7-2 to TRBJ2-7; TRBD2 is a possible D gene (5 bases). With 6 bases removed from V and 6 bases from J, the gap between germline ends came to 9 bases. Germline CDR1 and CDR2: SGHTA and FQGNSA. The CDR3 sequence is 11 residues long. The CDR3 DNA reads as TGTGCCAGCAGTAACCGGGGCGAGCAGTACTTC. Translated, it gives CASSNRGEQYF.

This clonotype was picked up a small number of times. CDR3 in DNA: TGCAGTGCTAGAGATCCGATGGGGTGGGGGCAGTATTTT. Residues: CSARDPMGWGQYF. V gene TRBV20-1 combines with J gene TRBJ2-3; unclear D gene. This CDR3 has 13 amino acids. Germline V gene sequence: CDR1 DFQATT, CDR2 SNEGSKA (reference sequence). V lost 0 bases to trimming and J lost 11 bases, with 15 bases between them.

This clonotype appeared a few times. The V call is TRBV11-2, the J call TRBJ2-7; the match to TRBD1 covers 9 bases. Looked up from germline, CDR1 is SGHAT and CDR2 is FQNNGV. V shed 5 bases and J 2 bases; nucleotides not matched to a gene: 4. The CDR3 sequence is 14 residues long. This CDR3 is CASSLTGGPYEQYF. CDR3 in DNA: TGTGCCAGCAGCCTAACAGGGGGCCCCTACGAGCAGTACTTC.

This chain connects TRBV7-2 to TRBJ1-2; the match to TRBD1 covers 7 bases. With 3 bases clipped from V and 9 bases from J, the junction kept 7 bases outside the gene matches. This CDR3 contains 13 residues. Looked up from germline, CDR1 is SGHTA and CDR2 is FQGNSA. The CDR3 DNA follows: TGTGCCAGCAGCTTCGGGAGACAGGGTAGCTACACCTTC. Encoded protein: CASSFGRQGSYTF.

This clonotype was seen more than once but under ten times. The junction departs from the called germline gene at one end, perhaps through a read error. This chain uses TRBV4-3 with TRBJ2-3, with 7 bases matching TRBD1. The V gene's germline CDR1 is LGHNA and CDR2 YSLEER. There are 15 residues in the CDR3. CDR3 coding DNA: TGCGCCAGCAGCCTTATGGACAGGAGCACAGATACGCGGTATTTT. Encoded protein: CASSLMDRSTDTRYF.

This clonotype was counted many times. CDR3 nucleotide sequence: TGTGCCAGCAGCTTTAACCCTAGCATGCCAGATACGCAGTATTTT. Encoded protein: CASSFNPSMPDTQYF. The gene calls are TRBV7-2 and TRBJ2-3, with D perhaps matching TRBD2 (5 bases). CDR1 is SGHTA and CDR2 is FQGNSA in the germline V gene. The CDR3 spans 15 residues. Trimming pared 3 bases from V and 4 bases from J, leaving 14 bases between.